The 4 T cell receptor beta chains listed next were all sequenced from one sample in a study of blood T cell repertoires in COVID-19. Method: immunoSEQ multiplex PCR; TCRdb's copy keeps in-frame clones and lacks some. In the table there are some 250,000 clones, approximately 80% of which are singletons. What was sequenced was peripheral blood. The receptor source for this set is a woman over 75 with COVID-19, enrolled during active disease.

This rearrangement joins TRBV27 to TRBJ1-5; the D gene is possibly TRBD1 (6 bases). Trimming pared 2 bases from V and 5 bases from J, leaving 10 bases between. CDR1 is MNHEY, CDR2 SMNVEV, per germline (reference sequence). This CDR3 has 14 amino acids. CDR3 sequence: CASSLRTEDQPQHF. Written as DNA, the CDR3 is TGTGCCAGCAGTTTACGGACAGAGGATCAGCCCCAGCATTTT.

The rearrangement links TRBV5-1 to TRBJ1-2, with D unclear. V was pared by 2 bases and J by 0 bases, with 8 bases between. Germline values: CDR1 SGHRS, CDR2 YFSETQ. The CDR3 loop spans 14 amino acids. The CDR3 loop is CASSFYPANYGYTF. DNA for the CDR3: TGCGCCAGCAGCTTTTATCCGGCTAACTATGGCTACACCTTC. Variable domain in full (rest from reference TRBV5-1 and TRBJ1-2): KAGVTQTPRYLIKTRGQQVTLSCSPISGHRSVSWYQQTPGQGLQFLFEYFSETQRNKGNFPGRFSGRQFSNSRSEMNVSTLELGDSALYLCASSFYPANYGYTFGSGTRLTVV.

The chain uses TRBV7-2 and TRBJ1-3; 8 positions agree with TRBD1. The germline gives CDR1 SGHTA, CDR2 FQGNSA. This CDR3 has 14 amino acids. V lost 5 bases, J lost 3 bases, and 3 bases stayed unmatched. CDR3 residues: CASSPQGGGNTIYF. The DNA of the CDR3 is TGTGCCAGCAGCCCACAGGGGGGTGGAAACACCATATATTTT.

V gene TRBV4-1 combines with J gene TRBJ2-1; TRBD1 matches 8 bases. Trimming took 5 bases from V and 13 from J; bases not matched to a gene: 10. In germline, CDR1 is MGHRA, CDR2 YSYEKL. This CDR3 spans 13 amino acids. The CDR3 bases are TGCGCCAGCAGCTCCGGCCGGGCAGGGGGCCAGTTCTTC. This gives the protein CASSSGRAGGQFF.